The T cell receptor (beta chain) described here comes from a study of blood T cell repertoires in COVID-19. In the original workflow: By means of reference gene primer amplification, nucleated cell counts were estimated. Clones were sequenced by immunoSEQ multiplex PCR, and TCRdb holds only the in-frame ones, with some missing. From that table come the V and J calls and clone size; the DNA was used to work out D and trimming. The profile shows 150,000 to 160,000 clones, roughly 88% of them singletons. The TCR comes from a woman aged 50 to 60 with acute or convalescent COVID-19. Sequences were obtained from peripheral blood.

CDR3 nucleotides: TGCGCCAGCAGCCAAGAATCTAGCAGCCTCGAGCAGTACTTC. Protein product: CASSQESSSLEQYF. This chain uses TRBV4-3 with TRBJ2-7; a weak D match, TRBD2 (5 bases). V was clipped by 0 bases and J by 6 bases, with 12 bases between them. The CDR3 covers 14 residues. Per the germline V gene, CDR1 is LGHNA and CDR2 is YSLEER.